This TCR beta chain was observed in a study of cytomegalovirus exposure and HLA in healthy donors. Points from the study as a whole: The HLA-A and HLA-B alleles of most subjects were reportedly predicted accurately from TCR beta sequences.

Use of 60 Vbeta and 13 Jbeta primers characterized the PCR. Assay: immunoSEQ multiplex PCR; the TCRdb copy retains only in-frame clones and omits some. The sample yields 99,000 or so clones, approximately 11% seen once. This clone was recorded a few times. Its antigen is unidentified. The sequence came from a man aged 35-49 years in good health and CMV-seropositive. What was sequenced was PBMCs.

This CDR3 reads CAISESTSGNYEQYF. CDR3 sequence (DNA): TGTGCCATCAGTGAGTCTACTAGCGGGAACTACGAGCAGTACTTC. J is TRBJ2-7 and V is TRBV10-3, with 10 positions matching TRBD2. Germline assignment: CDR1 ENHRY and CDR2 SYGVKD. The CDR3 is 15 amino acids. V lost 0 bases and J lost 3; bases outside the gene matches: 2.